This TCR beta chain was documented in a study of blood T cell repertoires in COVID-19. In germline, CDR1 is GTSNPN, CDR2 SVGIG (reference sequence). V lost 4 bases, J lost 5 bases, and 21 bases lay in between. The CDR3 spans 17 residues. Measured with immunoSEQ multiplex PCR; TCRdb has only the in-frame clones, and not every one. Among more than 75,000 clones listed, about 88% were seen once. The TCR comes from a man at least 80 years old with active or convalescent COVID-19. Input material: peripheral blood. This sequence joins TRBV30 and TRBJ1-6; D is perhaps TRBD1 (5 bases). The CDR3 coding sequence is TGTGCCTGGAAAACCGTTAGGGGCGGATACGATAATTCACCCCTCCACTTT. Residues: CAWKTVRGGYDNSPLHF.